This T cell receptor (beta chain) was observed in a study of Graves' ophthalmopathy and Graves' hyperthyroidism. Amplification of the TCR beta CDR3 regions used RNA transcripts (as template). HTBI primers served in a first-round RT-PCR, which a second-round multiplex PCR followed. TCRdb re-derived calls from the multiplex PCR reads in MiXCR, one entry per CDR3 protein. This table has roughly 500,000 distinct CDR3 sequences, under 15% appearing once. Patients with other autoimmune diseases, uncontrolled infections, pregnancy or lactation were excluded. Germline V gene data show CDR1 as MNHEY and CDR2 as SVGEGT. With V trimmed by 2 bases and J by 2 bases, 2 bases remained unmatched. The CDR3 has 14 residues. Ten or more counts support this clonotype.

J is TRBJ2-7 and V is TRBV6-2 or TRBV6-3; 8 nucleotides align to TRBD1. The source material was blood. This clonotype was sampled from a woman in her thirties with Graves' ophthalmopathy. The CDR3 spells CASSYIQGAYEQYF. The CDR3 coding sequence is TGTGCCAGCAGTTACATACAGGGGGCCTACGAGCAGTACTTC.